Each of the 19 T cell receptor beta chains below was sequenced from the same sample in a study of blood T cells in healthy people across ages. It was with a sample-barcoded 5' primer and a J-beta primer mix that a second PCR of roughly 7 to 12 cycles was run. From the 5' RACE reads, TCRdb called clonotypes with MiXCR, one entry per CDR3 protein. The repertoire consists of about 1.5 million distinct CDR3 sequences, with about 42% occurring once and the leading ten covering about 3.8%. Sequencing was done on a sample of blood. These receptors were obtained from a woman between 18 and 29 years old in good health.

Concerning this clonotype: This may arise from a read error, as a much more abundant clone is one base away. The chain links TRBV12-3 or TRBV12-4 to TRBJ2-1; 12 bases map to TRBD2. The V segment lost 6 bases and the J segment 10 bases; nucleotides outside the gene matches: 13. The CDR3 consists of 16 residues. The CDR3 DNA reads TGTGCCAGCAGCTCAAGACTAGCGGGGGATCCCTACGAGCAGTTCTTC. Protein: CASSSRLAGDPYEQFF.

This chain connects TRBV12-3 or TRBV12-4 to TRBJ2-3; D is possibly TRBD2 (6 bases). Between the trimmed V and J ends, which lost 6 bases and 1 base, there was a span of 8 bases. This CDR3 is built from 13 residues. CDR3 amino acids: CASRVAGTDTQYF. The CDR3, as DNA: TGTGCCAGCAGGGTAGCGGGCACAGATACGCAGTATTTT.

This chain joins TRBV30 and TRBJ2-7; tentatively, D is TRBD1 or TRBD2 (5 bases each). Trimming took 8 bases from V and 5 from J, leaving 19 bases between them. The germline gives CDR1 GTSNPN, CDR2 SVGIG (reference sequence). The CDR3 contains 13 residues. In DNA, the CDR3 is TGTGCCCTGGCTCTGGGACGGGCCCACGAGCAGTACTTC. Translation: CALALGRAHEQYF.

The chain is built from TRBV11-2 and TRBJ2-7, with 7 bases that match TRBD2. With V trimmed by 2 bases and J by 2 bases, 6 bases remained unmatched. Germline V gives CDR1 SGHAT, CDR2 FQNNGV. This CDR3 comprises 15 residues. In nucleotides, the CDR3 is TGTGCCAGCAGCTTAACCCTAGCGGTGGCCTACGAGCAGTACTTC. It encodes CASSLTLAVAYEQYF.

The table lists this clonotype with a few counts. The chain uses TRBV11-2 and TRBJ2-1, with TRBD2 matching over 7 bases. With 0 bases clipped from V and 3 bases from J, the junction kept 11 bases outside the gene matches. The CDR3 sequence is 18 residues long. The germline gives CDR1 SGHAT, CDR2 FQNNGV. CDR3 nucleotide sequence: TGTGCCAGCAGCTTAGATTGGAAAAGCGGGGTATACTACAATGAGCAGTTCTTC. Encoded protein: CASSLDWKSGVYYNEQFF.

The V and J genes are TRBV7-3 and TRBJ1-1; D call uncertain. CDR1 is SGHTA and CDR2 is FQGTGA in the germline V gene. The CDR3 spans 14 residues. With 1 base removed from V and 2 bases from J, the gap between germline ends came to 8 bases. For the CDR3, the DNA is TGTGCCAGCAGCTTAATGCCAGGAAACACTGAAGCTTTCTTT. It translates to CASSLMPGNTEAFF.

The V call is TRBV24-1, the J call TRBJ2-1; 11 positions match TRBD2. J lost 6 bases, V lost 1 base, and 10 bases had no gene match. This CDR3 has 18 residues. Germline CDR1 KGHDR, CDR2 SFDVKD. CDR3: CATSDLAGSGRASNEQFF. CDR3 nucleotide sequence: TGTGCCACCAGTGATTTAGCGGGTAGCGGGAGGGCTTCCAATGAGCAGTTCTTC.

This clonotype came up a few times. This chain uses TRBV9 with TRBJ2-1; D not resolved. Germline CDR1 is SGDLS and CDR2 is YYNGEE. The CDR3 runs 16 residues. The V gene lost 4 bases and the J gene lost 0 bases, with 14 bases spanning the gap. The CDR3 DNA reads TGTGCCAGCAGCACAGTGGGCAGCTTCTCCTACAATGAGCAGTTCTTC. It is translated as CASSTVGSFSYNEQFF.

The chain links TRBV2 to TRBJ2-7, with a tentative D call TRBD1 (6 bases). Trimming removed 2 bases from V and 0 bases from J, with 8 bases in between. Per germline, CDR1 SNHLY and CDR2 FYNNEI. This CDR3 has 14 amino acids. CDR3 protein: CASSERDTSYEQYF. DNA of the CDR3: TGTGCCAGCAGTGAAAGGGACACCTCCTACGAGCAGTACTTC.

The chain joins TRBV20-1 to TRBJ2-4; D possibly corresponds to TRBD2 (7 bases). CDR3 length: 17 amino acids. Germline CDR1 DFQATT, CDR2 SNEGSKA (reference sequence). V was cut by 3 bases and J by 0 bases, with 18 bases left in between. The chain's CDR3 is CSARGIMGGLAKNIQYF. CDR3 coding DNA: TGCAGTGCTAGGGGGATTATGGGGGGGCTAGCCAAAAACATTCAGTACTTC.

The sample holds a few counts of this clonotype. This chain uses TRBV7-9 with TRBJ2-5; 8 nucleotides line up with TRBD1. Per germline, CDR1 SEHNR and CDR2 FQNEAQ (reference sequence). The CDR3 length is 17 residues. The V segment lost 1 base and the J segment 2 bases; nucleotides outside the gene matches: 9. The CDR3 here is CASSLVKATGVQETQYF. As DNA, the CDR3 is TGTGCCAGCAGCTTAGTTAAGGCGACAGGGGTACAAGAGACCCAGTACTTC.

The chain recombines TRBV3-1 with TRBJ2-7; possibly TRBD1 or TRBD2 for D (5 bases each). Between the trimmed V and J ends, which lost 3 bases and 7 bases, there was a span of 16 bases. The CDR3 length is 14 residues. The V gene's germline CDR1 is LGHDT and CDR2 YNNKEL (reference sequence). The CDR3 DNA reads TGTGCCAGCAGCCATTCCGGGACCATCAATGAGCAGTACTTC. As protein: CASSHSGTINEQYF.

In its sample, this clonotype was seen many times. The rearrangement links TRBV12-3 or TRBV12-4 to TRBJ2-1; D is unresolved. Trimming left V 6 bases short and J 5 bases short, with 14 bases between. The CDR3 length is 14 residues. The CDR3 coding sequence is TGTGCCAGCAGGTGGGGTGTGAGTAACAATGAGCAGTTCTTC. Translated: CASRWGVSNNEQFF.

V is TRBV29-1 and J is TRBJ2-2, with D tentatively TRBD1 or TRBD2 (5 bases each). The V gene lost 5 bases and the J gene lost 3 bases, with 10 bases spanning the gap. This CDR3 is 13 amino acids long. Germline V CDR1 and CDR2: SQVTM, ANQGSEA. The CDR3 nucleotides read TGCAGCGTTTCGTGGGGGTACACCGGGGAGCTGTTTTTT. Translating it yields CSVSWGYTGELFF.

This clonotype was observed a handful of times. The chain carries TRBV4-3 and TRBJ2-1, with D uncertain. CDR3 length: 16 amino acids. CDR1 and CDR2 from the germline V gene are LGHNA and YSLEER. Trimming shortened V by 2 bases and J by 4 bases, and 15 bases separated the two germline ends. CDR3 amino acids: CASSQSGVADYNEQFF. The CDR3 DNA sequence: TGCGCCAGCAGCCAATCGGGTGTAGCCGATTACAATGAGCAGTTCTTC.

This sequence joins TRBV20-1 and TRBJ1-2; D unresolved. Germline V lookup: CDR1 DFQATT, CDR2 SNEGSKA (reference sequence). V was trimmed by 6 bases and J by 2 bases, leaving 16 bases between them. This CDR3 comprises 14 residues. CDR3 protein: CSAQRGVTNYGYTF. DNA of the CDR3: TGCAGTGCCCAAAGAGGAGTCACGAACTATGGCTACACCTTC.

This chain joins TRBV14 and TRBJ2-2; D not certain. Looked up from germline, CDR1 is SGHDN and CDR2 is FVKESK. The CDR3 runs to 14 residues. The V end was cut by 1 base, the J end by 5 bases, with 8 bases between. CDR3 loop: CASSQGWLTGELFF. The CDR3 DNA is TGTGCCAGCAGCCAAGGGTGGCTTACCGGGGAGCTGTTTTTT.

About this clonotype: The junction does not match germline at one end; this may be a read error. The rearrangement joins TRBV12-3 or TRBV12-4 to TRBJ2-2; maybe TRBD2 (5 bases). The CDR3 is made up of 16 amino acids. CDR3 sequence: CASSLSWRMNTGELFF. CDR3 coding DNA: TGTGCCAGCAGTTTAAGCTGGCGGATGAACACCGGGGAGCTGTTTTTC.

The chain carries TRBV7-9 and TRBJ1-5; possible D gene TRBD1, 5 bases. The CDR3 sequence is 16 residues long. From germline, CDR1 is SEHNR and CDR2 FQNEAQ (reference sequence). The V end was cut by 0 bases, the J end by 5 bases, with 14 bases between. The chain's CDR3 is CASSLASGGGDQPQHF. The CDR3 DNA reads as TGTGCCAGCAGCTTAGCAAGCGGGGGAGGAGATCAGCCCCAGCATTTT.